The subject of this entry is one TCR beta chain. The data derive from a study of T cell changes during pregnancy in multiple sclerosis. The data were produced by immunoSEQ multiplex PCR, yet TCRdb's version contains in-frame clones alone and is incomplete. The sample contains approximately 110,000 clones, 80% to 95% of which appear only once. This CDR3 contains 13 residues. The germline V gene encodes CDR1 GTSNPN and CDR2 SVGIG (reference sequence). Trimming took 3 bases from V and 1 from J; bases not matched to a gene: 1. This chain joins TRBV30 and TRBJ2-3; 7 positions agree with TRBD1. This sequence was found in a female donor with multiple sclerosis, enrolled in a pregnancy study. The sample consisted of peripheral blood, taken after pregnancy. The CDR3 reads CAWRTGGTDTQYF. For the CDR3, the DNA is TGTGCCTGGAGAACAGGGGGCACAGATACGCAGTATTTT.